The present TCR beta chain was sequenced within a study of spatial heterogeneity in lung cancer. A note on this clonotype: Its specificity is unknown.

TCRdb analysed the 5' RACE reads with MiXCR anew, one entry per CDR3 protein. The sample yields about 100,000 distinct CDR3 sequences, about 4.6% seen once. Stated time point: sample taken at primary tumor resection. The input material, whole RNA from tumor, nontumor lung or frozen PBMC, was sequenced unsorted. Study results and caveats: Within tumors, counts of expanded alpha and beta TCRs tracked tumor mutation counts. Ubiquitous and regional expanded TCR counts correlated with ubiquitous and regional nonsynonymous mutations, respectively.

The CDR3 totals 15 residues. The germline V gene encodes CDR1 SEHNR and CDR2 FQNEAQ (reference sequence). Trimming pared 5 bases from V and 3 bases from J, leaving 13 bases between. This clonotype was sampled from a male donor with early-stage non-small cell lung cancer. This material consisted of lung tumor tissue, taken at surgery. The gene calls are TRBV7-9 and TRBJ1-4; no clear D gene. The CDR3 loop is CASSQSSWPNEKLFF. In nucleotides, the CDR3 is TGTGCCAGCAGCCAGTCATCGTGGCCTAATGAAAAACTGTTTTTT.